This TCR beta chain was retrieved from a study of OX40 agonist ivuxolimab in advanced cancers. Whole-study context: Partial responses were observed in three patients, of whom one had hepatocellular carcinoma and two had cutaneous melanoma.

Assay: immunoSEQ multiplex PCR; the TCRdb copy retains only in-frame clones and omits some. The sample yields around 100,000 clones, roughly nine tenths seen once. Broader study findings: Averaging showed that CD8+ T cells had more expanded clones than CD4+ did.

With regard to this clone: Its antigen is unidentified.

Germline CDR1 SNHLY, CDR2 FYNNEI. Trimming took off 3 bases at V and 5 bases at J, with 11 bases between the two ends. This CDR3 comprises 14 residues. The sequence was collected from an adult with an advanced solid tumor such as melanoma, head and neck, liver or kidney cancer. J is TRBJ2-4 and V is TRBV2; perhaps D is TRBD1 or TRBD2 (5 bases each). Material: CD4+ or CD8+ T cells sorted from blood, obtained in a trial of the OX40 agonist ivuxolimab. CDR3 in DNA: TGTGCCAGCAGTGACCAGAGAGGGGAAAACATTCAGTACTTC. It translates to CASSDQRGENIQYF. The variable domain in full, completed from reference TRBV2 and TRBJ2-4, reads EPEVTQTPSHQVTQMGQEVILRCVPISNHLYFYWYRQILGQKVEFLVSFYNNEISEKSEIFDDQFSVERPDGSNFTLKIRSTKLEDSAMYFCASSDQRGENIQYFGAGTRLSVL.